Here is one TCR beta chain with its context. Its antigen is as yet unknown. The record originates from a study of blood T cells in healthy people across ages. Together with a sample-barcoded 5' primer, a J-beta primer mix was included in a second PCR lasting about 6 to 12 cycles. No fewer than 2.5 million CDR3-containing paired-end reads came from each sample. TCRdb re-called the 5' RACE reads with MiXCR, one entry per CDR3 protein. The table has 650,000 to 1,000,000 distinct CDR3 sequences, roughly 34% seen once; the top ten hold 10% to 15%. CDR3 length: 17 amino acids. Germline V gene sequence: CDR1 SQVTM, CDR2 ANQGSEA. Trimming cost V 7 bases and J 0 bases; bases outside gene matches: 6. Whole-study results and caveats: Comparison with aged donors showed that long-lived donors had more naive CD4+ cells and higher diversity. PBMCs were not sorted, which prevented a conclusive comparison of naive versus antigen-experienced cells.

The sample was blood. V is TRBV29-1 and J is TRBJ2-1; 16 bases line up with TRBD2. This clonotype originated in a man aged 18 to 30 in good health. The CDR3 region has the DNA TGCAGCGCGACCGGGACTAGCGGGGGGGTCTCCTACAATGAGCAGTTCTTC. Translating gives CSATGTSGGVSYNEQFF.